This T cell receptor (beta chain) was obtained from a study of T cell changes during pregnancy in multiple sclerosis. The table came from immunoSEQ multiplex PCR; TCRdb's copy has only in-frame clones and leaves some out. The data hold roughly 52,000 clones, with 70% to 90% observed a single time. This sample comprised CD4+ T cells from peripheral blood mononuclear cells, obtained in the first trimester of pregnancy. This sequence originates from a female donor with multiple sclerosis, enrolled in a pregnancy study.

The DNA of the CDR3 is TGTGCCAGCAGTTACCGAGGACTTTTAAGGACCCAGTACTTC. Its translation is CASSYRGLLRTQYF. The chain has TRBV6-5 and TRBJ2-5; D may be TRBD2 (5 bases). Germline values: CDR1 MNHEY, CDR2 SVGAGI. V gave up 2 bases and J gave up 7 bases, with 14 bases separating them. The CDR3 has 14 amino acids.